The subject of this entry is one T cell receptor beta chain. Its specificity is unknown. The data belong to a study of T cell responses to AZD1222 COVID-19 vaccine. Study results and caveats: Epitopes outside B.1.351 and B.1.1.7 mutated regions reportedly drew nearly half of spike TCRs. Clonal diversity was possibly underestimated, and white British individuals and females predominated among donors. The study identified only five or six AZD1222 recipients as seropositive at baseline. Vaccination with two AZD1222 doses was followed by a rise in Spike-specific TCR breadth and depth.

V lost 6 bases, J lost 0 bases, and 4 bases stayed unmatched. From germline, CDR1 is KGHSH and CDR2 LQKENI. The CDR3 spans 16 residues. Using immunoSEQ multiplex PCR, the repertoire was profiled, and TCRdb retains in-frame clones only, with some absent. The sample contains 120,000 to 150,000 clones, approximately 88% of which appear only once. The source is an adult who received the MenACWY meningococcal vaccine as a control. Specimen: peripheral blood, collected 28 days after the second dose of the MenACWY control vaccine. The gene calls are TRBV18 and TRBJ1-4, with 10 bases identical to TRBD1. The CDR3 DNA reads TGTGCCAGCTCCCGACAGGGGGCCGCAACTAATGAAAAACTGTTTTTT. Its translation: CASSRQGAATNEKLFF.